The entry below gives a single T cell receptor (beta chain) sequence along with its context. Its antigen has not been determined. One base away there is no much larger clone; base qualities are not given. Counted from cysteine to valine, this CDR3 has 15 amino acids. Only the CDR3 DNA stays, 45 bases, in frame from base 1. V sheds 5 bases and J sheds 1 base, leaving 15 bases between their ends. The germline V gene (reference sequence) specifies MNHEY as CDR1 and SMNVEV as CDR2. In the prospective study, participants were about 18 to 95 years old, resided in about two dozen geographic areas of the United States, and were enrolled through a virtual design. In the prospective study, cohorts were assigned on the basis of participant-reported clinical history obtained from a screening survey and a study questionnaire. Recovered participants in ImmuneRACE Cohort 3 were defined as having two consecutive negative NP/OP PCR tests, clearance from a healthcare professional, or resolution of symptoms. Mobile phlebotomists in the prospective study collected whole blood, serum and a nasopharyngeal or oropharyngeal swab from every participant. Participants in the prospective study had the option to provide additional blood draws and questionnaires over an approximately two-month period. Prospective study blood samples were shipped either frozen or at room temperature before DNA extraction.

TCRbeta CDR3 regions were amplified from genomic DNA by means of the immunoSEQ Assay, a bias-controlled multiplex PCR. In the original analysis: The number of nucleated cells in each sample was estimated by amplification of reference gene primers within the assay. To quantify the absolute abundance of each unique TCRbeta CDR3 rearrangement, sequence reads were collapsed and filtered. For each sample, productive Simpson clonality was calculated as the square root of Simpson's diversity index across productive rearrangements. TCRdb provides this immuneACCESS table in a form limited to in-frame rearrangements. Some clones are lacking; in checked studies, under half of them reflect an unresolved V gene, and why the rest are absent is not known. V and J calls and clone size are given by that table; D and trimming were obtained from the DNA. This sample gives approximately 160,000 clones in total; over 80% of them show up just once. The top ten clonotypes cover 3.5% to 5% of the sample.

The sample is drawn from a study of blood T cell repertoires in COVID-19 (TCRdb year 2020). At the level of the whole study: Samples from collaborators originated in the United States, Italy and Spain and spanned both the acute and convalescent phases of COVID-19. The prospective study material was composed of cDNA or gDNA derived from T cells, B-cell-depleted T cells, or PBMCs. Subjects who had been exposed to COVID-19, were actively infected with it, or had recovered from it provided the deeply sampled blood TCRbeta repertoires that made up the dataset. A freely available public database, intended as a resource for researchers studying the immune response to SARS-CoV-2, is where the repertoires were released. Samples were obtained from the ongoing ImmuneRACE study (first 160 participants) and from over 1,000 subjects provided by 6 global collaborators. The sample metadata nearly always contained a de-identified subject ID, COVID-19 status, age in years and sex. Where available, HLA class I and class II types were taken from metadata supplied by the sample provider and were not determined by assay-based typing.

The study at large found these results: How much clinical and demographic metadata was included differed by source and by participant, and the metadata was provided uncurated.

The sequence joins TRBV27 to TRBJ2-7; confidence is insufficient to name the D gene. Sequencing was performed on PBMCs or T cells enriched from blood (not recorded which). The receptor comes from a woman aged 45 to 65 who had recovered from COVID-19. The CDR3 reads as follows: CASSPGSRMSYEQYV. In nucleotides, the sequence is TGTGCCAGCAGTCCCGGATCTAGGATGTCCTACGAGCAGTACGTC.